The 15 T cell receptor beta chains listed next were all sequenced from one sample in a study of blood T cell repertoires in COVID-19. Using immunoSEQ multiplex PCR, the repertoire was profiled, and TCRdb retains in-frame clones only, with some absent. The table includes roughly 200,000 clones, 84% detected once. Sequencing input: peripheral blood. These receptors were obtained from a human donor in a cohort sampled during active COVID-19.

J is TRBJ1-5 and V is TRBV6-2 or TRBV6-3, with no clear D. There are 17 residues in the CDR3. V gave up 6 bases and J gave up 0 bases, with 18 bases separating them. Germline CDR1 MNHEY, CDR2 SVGEGT. This chain's CDR3 is CASSRGARRDSNQPQHF. For the CDR3, the DNA is TGTGCCAGCAGCCGGGGAGCTCGGCGGGATAGCAATCAGCCCCAGCATTTT.

The J gene is TRBJ2-7, the V gene TRBV2; tentatively, D is TRBD1 (5 bases). Germline CDR1 is SNHLY and CDR2 is FYNNEI. The V end lost 3 bases, the J end lost 2 bases, and 8 bases lay between the germline ends. The CDR3 is 13 residues long. CDR3 nucleotide sequence: TGTGCCAGCAGTGAGGGCAGGGCCTACGAGCAGTACTTC. It codes for CASSEGRAYEQYF.

The CDR3: CASSRQGGVEKLFF. CDR3 DNA: TGTGCCAGCAGTCGACAGGGGGGGGTTGAAAAACTGTTTTTT. The chain uses TRBV2 and TRBJ1-4, with 9 bases lining up with TRBD1. CDR3 length: 14 residues. Germline V gives CDR1 SNHLY, CDR2 FYNNEI. The V gene end was trimmed by 5 bases and the J gene end by 7 bases; junction bases not matched to a gene: 5.

This chain uses TRBV28 with TRBJ2-3, with a weak D call TRBD2 (6 bases). The CDR3 contains 15 residues. Trimming left V 4 bases short and J 1 base short, with 12 bases between. Germline V gene sequence: CDR1 MDHEN, CDR2 SYDVKM. The DNA of the CDR3 is TGTGCCAGCAGTTGGGGGGATTTCGGCACAGATACGCAGTATTTT. This encodes CASSWGDFGTDTQYF.

This clone was observed once. The V gene is TRBV15, the J gene TRBJ2-2; no firm D call. Trimming stripped 3 bases from V and 5 bases from J, with 7 bases between. Per germline, CDR1 LNHNV and CDR2 YYDKDF (reference sequence). The length of the CDR3 is 13 residues. The DNA for the CDR3 is TGTGCCACCAGCAGGAGGCTTACCGGGGAGCTGTTTTTT. Its protein is CATSRRLTGELFF.

This clone appeared once. The V call is TRBV6-5, the J call TRBJ1-1; TRBD1 is a possible D gene (6 bases). This CDR3 is built from 15 residues. CDR1 and CDR2 (germline): MNHEY, SVGAGI. Trimming stripped 2 bases from V and 4 bases from J, with 14 bases between. In DNA, the CDR3 is TGTGCCAGCAGTTACGCTCCAGGGGTGGGCACTGAAGCTTTCTTT. Translation: CASSYAPGVGTEAFF.

This chain joins TRBV6-2 or TRBV6-3 and TRBJ2-1, with a weak D call TRBD1 (5 bases). The CDR3 totals 15 residues. CDR1 MNHEY and CDR2 SVGEGT come from the germline V gene. Trimming took off 0 bases at V and 1 base at J, with 7 bases between the two ends. Here the CDR3 reads CASSYSKGSYNEQFF. The CDR3 DNA reads as TGTGCCAGCAGTTACTCGAAGGGGTCCTACAATGAGCAGTTCTTC.

This clone has a single count. The chain recombines TRBV10-3 with TRBJ1-4, with a possible D match to TRBD1 (6 bases). Per germline, CDR1 ENHRY and CDR2 SYGVKD. V shed 6 bases and J shed 8 bases, with 19 bases lying between them. The CDR3 length is 15 residues. CDR3 sequence: CAISGHSDRDEKLFF. CDR3 nucleotide sequence: TGTGCCATCAGCGGTCACTCGGACAGAGACGAAAAACTGTTTTTT.

V usage is TRBV5-1 and J usage is TRBJ2-7, with 9 bases that match TRBD1. The CDR3 covers 16 residues. Germline trimming cut 4 bases from V and 5 bases from J; bases unmatched to any gene: 13. CDR1 is SGHRS and CDR2 is YFSETQ in the germline V gene. For the CDR3, the DNA is TGCGCCAGCAGCCCCGGACAGGGGAGTTCAGGCCACGAGCAGTACTTC. Translation gives CASSPGQGSSGHEQYF.

This chain links TRBV20-1 with TRBJ2-1; D is possibly TRBD1 (6 bases). V lost 3 bases and J 6 bases, leaving 27 bases between the germline ends. The germline V gene encodes CDR1 DFQATT and CDR2 SNEGSKA (reference sequence). The CDR3 has 18 amino acids. The CDR3 here is CSASTIPGQRLKGNEQFF. The DNA for the CDR3 is TGCAGTGCTAGTACTATCCCCGGACAGAGATTAAAGGGCAATGAGCAGTTCTTC.

The CDR3 is CASAGLAGPNIQYF. DNA for the CDR3: TGCGCCAGCGCTGGGTTAGCGGGCCCTAACATTCAGTACTTC. V and J are TRBV10-2 and TRBJ2-4, with 7 bases lining up with TRBD2. Germline CDR1 WSHSY, CDR2 SAAADI. This CDR3 comprises 14 residues. The trim removed 8 bases at V and 7 bases at J, leaving 11 bases unmatched.

The chain has TRBV10-3 and TRBJ2-7; TRBD2 aligns across 9 bases. V trimming: 3 bases; J trimming: 0 bases; junction bases outside the gene matches: 9. Germline V CDR1 and CDR2: ENHRY, SYGVKD. The CDR3 has 17 amino acids. This chain's CDR3 is CAISDPGASGISYEQYF. For the CDR3, the DNA is TGTGCCATCAGTGACCCGGGGGCTAGCGGGATCTCCTACGAGCAGTACTTC.

The rearrangement uses TRBV6-4 and TRBJ2-7, with a tentative D call TRBD2 (5 bases). The CDR3 consists of 15 residues. V was cut by 4 bases and J by 5 bases, with 18 bases left in between. Germline CDR1 reads MRHNA; CDR2 reads SNTAGT. The CDR3 loop reads CASSVDPGSAHEQYF. CDR3 DNA sequence: TGTGCCAGCAGTGTCGACCCGGGATCTGCCCACGAGCAGTACTTC.

Only a few counts were recorded for this clone. V gene TRBV5-1 combines with J gene TRBJ2-3, with 7 bases fitting TRBD1. V lost 9 bases to trimming and J lost 1 base; unmatched junction nucleotides: 8. The CDR3 has 14 residues. CDR1 SGHRS and CDR2 YFSETQ come from the germline V gene. The CDR3 loop is CATNRGGGTDTQYF. CDR3 DNA: TGCGCCACTAACAGGGGCGGAGGCACAGATACGCAGTATTTT.

The J gene is TRBJ2-5, the V gene TRBV5-1; TRBD1 is a possible D gene (5 bases). The CDR3 spans 17 residues. In germline, CDR1 is SGHRS, CDR2 YFSETQ. Trimming stripped 2 bases from V and 1 base from J, with 18 bases between. The CDR3 spells CASSFRERGASQETQYF. The CDR3 DNA is TGCGCCAGCAGCTTCCGAGAAAGGGGCGCGTCCCAAGAGACCCAGTACTTC.